The source of this T cell receptor beta chain is a study of T-cell reconstitution after alpha-beta-depleted transplantation in children. Molecular barcoding with unique molecular identifiers was used for the TCRbeta library. TCRdb reprocessed the PCR reads via MiXCR and lists one record per CDR3 protein. The sample has about 22,000 distinct CDR3 sequences, approximately 11% seen once. The table lists this clonotype with many counts. Because the CDR3's place on the DNA is in doubt, the DNA is left out and the CDR3 is given as listed by TCRdb. The specimen comprised PBMCs from the stem cell graft donor, sampled from the stem cell graft. This TCR derives from a human donor who donated a stem cell graft to a child with chronic granulomatous disease.

The chain's CDR3 is CSARGLAGGPRFFWQYF. This chain joins TRBV20-1 and TRBJ2-7; the table's D gene call, TRBD2, was not cross checked with the DNA. Germline V gene lookup returns CDR1 DFQATT and CDR2 SNEGSKA (reference sequence). From its first to its last residue, the CDR3 has 17 amino acids.